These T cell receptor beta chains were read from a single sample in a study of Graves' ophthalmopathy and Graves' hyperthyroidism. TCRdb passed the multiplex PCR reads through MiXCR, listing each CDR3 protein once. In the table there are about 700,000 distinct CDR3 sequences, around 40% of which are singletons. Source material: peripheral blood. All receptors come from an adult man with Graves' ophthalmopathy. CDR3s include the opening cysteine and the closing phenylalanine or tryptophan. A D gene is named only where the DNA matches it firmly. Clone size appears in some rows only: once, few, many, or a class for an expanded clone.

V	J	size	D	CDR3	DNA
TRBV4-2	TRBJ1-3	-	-	CASSQPRSRGNTIYF	TGTGCCAGCAGCCAACCGCGTTCTAGAGGAAACACCATATATTTT
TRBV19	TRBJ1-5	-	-	CASSIRGKNQPQHF	TGTGCCAGTAGTATTCGTGGGAAAAATCAGCCCCAGCATTTT
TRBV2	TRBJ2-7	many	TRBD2	CATSSGEGYEQYF	TGTGCCACCTCGTCGGGGGAGGGCTACGAGCAGTACTTC
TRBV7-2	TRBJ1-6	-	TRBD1	CASSPTRQGPSPLHF	TGTGCCAGCAGCCCAACCCGACAGGGGCCTTCACCCCTCCACTTT
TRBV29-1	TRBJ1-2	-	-	CSAGGGGGYTF	TGCAGCGCCGGTGGGGGGGGTGGCTACACCTTC
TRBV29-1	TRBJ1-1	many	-	CSATTPGAEAFF	TGCAGCGCTACCACTCCGGGGGCTGAAGCTTTCTTT
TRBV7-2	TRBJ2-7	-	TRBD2	CASSSGGQPYEQYF	TGTGCCAGCAGCTCGGGAGGTCAACCCTACGAGCAGTACTTC
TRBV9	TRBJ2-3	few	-	CASSSHGEVFTDTQYF	TGTGCCAGCAGCTCCCACGGCGAGGTTTTCACAGATACGCAGTATTTT
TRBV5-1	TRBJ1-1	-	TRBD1	CASSRSGTGSTNTEAFF	TGCGCCAGCAGCCGCTCCGGGACAGGGTCGACGAACACTGAAGCTTTCTTT
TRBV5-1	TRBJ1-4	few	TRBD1	CASSPTGEIKLFF	TGCGCCAGCAGCCCGACAGGGGAGATAAAACTGTTTTTT
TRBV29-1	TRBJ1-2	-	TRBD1	CSAYPDRASYGYTF	TGCAGCGCCTACCCGGACAGGGCGTCTTATGGCTACACCTTC